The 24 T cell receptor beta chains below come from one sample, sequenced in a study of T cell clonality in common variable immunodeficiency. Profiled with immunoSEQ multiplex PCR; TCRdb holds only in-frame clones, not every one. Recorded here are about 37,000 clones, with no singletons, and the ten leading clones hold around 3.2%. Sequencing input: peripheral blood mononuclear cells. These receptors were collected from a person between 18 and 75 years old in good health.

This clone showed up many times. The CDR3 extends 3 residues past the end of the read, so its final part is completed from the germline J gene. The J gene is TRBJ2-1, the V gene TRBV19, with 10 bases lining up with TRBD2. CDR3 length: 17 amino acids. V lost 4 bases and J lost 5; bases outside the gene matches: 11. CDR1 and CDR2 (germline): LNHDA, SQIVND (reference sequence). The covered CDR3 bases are TGTGCCAGTAGTAGGTCCTCTAGCGGGAGCTTGCACAATGAG. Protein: CASSRSSSGSLHNE. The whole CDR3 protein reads CASSRSSSGSLHNEQFF.

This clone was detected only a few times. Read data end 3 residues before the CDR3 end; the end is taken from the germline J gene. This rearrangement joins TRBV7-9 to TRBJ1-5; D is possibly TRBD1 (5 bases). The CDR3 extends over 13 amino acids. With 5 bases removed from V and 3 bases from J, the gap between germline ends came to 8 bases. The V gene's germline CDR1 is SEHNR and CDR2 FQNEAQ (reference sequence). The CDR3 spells CASSPDTNQPQHF. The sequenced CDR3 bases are TGTGCCAGCAGCCCGGACACCAATCAGCCC.

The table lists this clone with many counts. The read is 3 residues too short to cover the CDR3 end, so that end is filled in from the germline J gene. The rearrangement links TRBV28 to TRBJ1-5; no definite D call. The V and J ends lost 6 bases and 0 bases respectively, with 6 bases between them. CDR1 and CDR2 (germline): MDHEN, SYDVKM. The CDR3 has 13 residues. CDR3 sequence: CASSYYSNQPQHF. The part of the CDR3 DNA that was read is TGTGCCAGCAGCTATTATAGCAATCAGCCC. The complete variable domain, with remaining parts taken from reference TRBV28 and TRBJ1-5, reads DVKVTQSSRYLVKRTGEKVFLECVQDMDHENMFWYRQDPGLGLRLIYFSYDVKMKEKGDIPEGYSVSREKKERFSLILESASTNQTSMYLCASSYYSNQPQHFGDGTRLSIL.

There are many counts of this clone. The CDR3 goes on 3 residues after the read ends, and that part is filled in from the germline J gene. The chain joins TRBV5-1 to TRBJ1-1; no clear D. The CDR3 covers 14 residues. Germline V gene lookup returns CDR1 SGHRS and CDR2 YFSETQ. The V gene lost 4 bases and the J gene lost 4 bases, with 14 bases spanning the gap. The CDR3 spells CASSVDSFSTEAFF. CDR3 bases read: TGCGCCAGCAGCGTGGACTCCTTCTCCACTGAA.

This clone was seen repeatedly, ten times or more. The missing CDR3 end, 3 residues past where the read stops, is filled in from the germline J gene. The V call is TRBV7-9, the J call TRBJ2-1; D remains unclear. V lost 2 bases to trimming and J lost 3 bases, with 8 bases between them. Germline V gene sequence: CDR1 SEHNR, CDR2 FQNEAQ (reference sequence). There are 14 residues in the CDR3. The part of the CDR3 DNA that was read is TGTGCCAGCAGCTTAACTATTAGCTACAATGAG. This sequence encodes CASSLTISYNE. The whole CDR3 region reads CASSLTISYNEQFF.

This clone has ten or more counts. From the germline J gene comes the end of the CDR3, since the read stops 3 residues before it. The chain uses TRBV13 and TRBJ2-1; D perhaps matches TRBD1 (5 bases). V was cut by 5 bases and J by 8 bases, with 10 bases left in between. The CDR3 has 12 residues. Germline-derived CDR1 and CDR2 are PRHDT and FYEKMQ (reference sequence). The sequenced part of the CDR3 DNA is TGTGCCAGCAGCCGGATGGGGCATGAG. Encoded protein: CASSRMGHE. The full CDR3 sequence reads CASSRMGHEQFF. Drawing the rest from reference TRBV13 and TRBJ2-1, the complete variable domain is AAGVIQSPRHLIKEKRETATLKCYPIPRHDTVYWYQQGPGQDPQFLISFYEKMQSDKGSIPDRFSAQQFSDYHSELNMSSLELGDSALYFCASSRMGHEQFFGPGTRLTVL.

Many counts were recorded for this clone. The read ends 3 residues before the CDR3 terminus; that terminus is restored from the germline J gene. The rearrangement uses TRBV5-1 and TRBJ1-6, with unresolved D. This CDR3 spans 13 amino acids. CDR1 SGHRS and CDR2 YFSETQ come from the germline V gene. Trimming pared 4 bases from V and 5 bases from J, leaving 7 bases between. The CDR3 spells CASSISDNSPLHF. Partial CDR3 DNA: TGCGCCAGCAGCATTTCAGATAATTCACCC.

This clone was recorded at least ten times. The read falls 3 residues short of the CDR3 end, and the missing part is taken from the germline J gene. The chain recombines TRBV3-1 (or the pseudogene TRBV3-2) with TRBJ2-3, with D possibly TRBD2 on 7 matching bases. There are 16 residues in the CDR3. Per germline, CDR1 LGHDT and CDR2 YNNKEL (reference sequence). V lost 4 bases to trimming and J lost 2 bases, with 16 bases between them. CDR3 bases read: TGTGCCAGCAGCCGAAGGGGGGGGAGTTCCACAGATACG. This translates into CASSRRGGSSTDT. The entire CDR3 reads CASSRRGGSSTDTQYF.

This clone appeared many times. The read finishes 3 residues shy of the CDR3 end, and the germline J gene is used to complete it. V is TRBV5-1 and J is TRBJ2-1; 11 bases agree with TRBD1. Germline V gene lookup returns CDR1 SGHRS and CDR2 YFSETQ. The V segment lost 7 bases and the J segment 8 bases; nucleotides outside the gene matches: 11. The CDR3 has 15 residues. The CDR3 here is CASRKSGTGGDEQFF. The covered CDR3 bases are TGCGCCAGCCGAAAATCCGGGACAGGGGGAGATGAG.

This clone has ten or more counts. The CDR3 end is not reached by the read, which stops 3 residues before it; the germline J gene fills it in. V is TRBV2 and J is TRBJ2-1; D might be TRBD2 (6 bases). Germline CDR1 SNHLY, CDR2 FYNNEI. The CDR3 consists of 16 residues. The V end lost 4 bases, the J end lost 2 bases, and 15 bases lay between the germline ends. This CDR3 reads CASSVQLARPYNEQFF. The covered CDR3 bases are TGTGCCAGCAGTGTCCAACTAGCTCGACCCTACAATGAG.

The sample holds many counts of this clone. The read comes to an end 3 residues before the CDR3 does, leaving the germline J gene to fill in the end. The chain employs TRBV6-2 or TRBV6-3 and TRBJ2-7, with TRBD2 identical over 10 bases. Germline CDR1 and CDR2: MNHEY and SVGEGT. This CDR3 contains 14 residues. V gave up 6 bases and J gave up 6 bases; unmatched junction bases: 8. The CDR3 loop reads CASRPSGSSREQYF. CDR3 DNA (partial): TGTGCCAGCAGACCTAGCGGGAGTAGTCGCGAG.

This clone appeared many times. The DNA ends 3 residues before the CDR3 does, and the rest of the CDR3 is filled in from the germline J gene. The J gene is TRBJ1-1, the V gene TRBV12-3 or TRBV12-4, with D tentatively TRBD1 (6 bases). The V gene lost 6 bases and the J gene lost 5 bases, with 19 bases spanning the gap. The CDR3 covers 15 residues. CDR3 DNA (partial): TGTGCCAGCAGCCTAACAGGGAGCGTGGGAACTGAA. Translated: CASSLTGSVGTE. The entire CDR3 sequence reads CASSLTGSVGTEAFF.

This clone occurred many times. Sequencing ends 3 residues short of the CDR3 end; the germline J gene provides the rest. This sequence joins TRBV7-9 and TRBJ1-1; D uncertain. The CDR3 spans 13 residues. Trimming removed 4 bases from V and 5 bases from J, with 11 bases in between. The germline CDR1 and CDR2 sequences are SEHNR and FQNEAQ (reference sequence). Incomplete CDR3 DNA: TGTGCCAGCAGCTACAGAGAAGGAACTGAA. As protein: CASSYREGTE. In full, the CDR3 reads CASSYREGTEAFF. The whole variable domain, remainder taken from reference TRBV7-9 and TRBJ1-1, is DTGVSQNPRHKITKRGQNVTFRCDPISEHNRLYWYRQTLGQGPEFLTYFQNEAQLEKSRLLSDRFSAERPKGSFSTLEIQRTEQGDSAMYLCASSYREGTEAFFGQGTRLTVV.

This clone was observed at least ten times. CDR3 amino acids: CASSPGEGGFSETQYF. The sequenced CDR3 bases are TGTGCCAGCAGCCCCGGGGAGGGAGGTTTTTCAGAGACC. The V call is TRBV28, the J call TRBJ2-5; 7 bases are a match to TRBD2. The sequence runs out 3 residues before the end of the CDR3; the remainder is reconstructed from the germline J gene. The length of the CDR3 is 16 residues. J lost 4 bases, V lost 6 bases, and 14 bases had no gene match. Germline CDR1 is MDHEN and CDR2 is SYDVKM.

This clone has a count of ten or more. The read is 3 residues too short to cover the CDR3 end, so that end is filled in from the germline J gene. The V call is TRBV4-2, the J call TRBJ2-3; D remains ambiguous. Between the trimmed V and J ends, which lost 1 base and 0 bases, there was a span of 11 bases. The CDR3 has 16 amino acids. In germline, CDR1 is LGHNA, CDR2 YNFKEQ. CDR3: CASSQVVGPSTDTQYF. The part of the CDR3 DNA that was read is TGTGCCAGCAGCCAAGTGGTGGGCCCGAGCACAGATACG.

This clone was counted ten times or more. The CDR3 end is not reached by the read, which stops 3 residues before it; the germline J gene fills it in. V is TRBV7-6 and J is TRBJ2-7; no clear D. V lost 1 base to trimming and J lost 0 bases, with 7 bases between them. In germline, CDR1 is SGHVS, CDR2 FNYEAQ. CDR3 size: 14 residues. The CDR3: CASSLEASSYEQYF. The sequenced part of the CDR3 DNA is TGTGCCAGCAGCTTAGAGGCTAGCTCCTACGAG.

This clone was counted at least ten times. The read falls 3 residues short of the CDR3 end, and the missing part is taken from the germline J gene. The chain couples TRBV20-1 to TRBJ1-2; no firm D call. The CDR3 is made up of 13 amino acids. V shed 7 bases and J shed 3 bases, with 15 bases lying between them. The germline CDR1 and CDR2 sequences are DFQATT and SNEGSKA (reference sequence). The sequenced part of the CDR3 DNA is TGCAGTGTTAGTCCTGCTGGCTACTATGGC. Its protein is CSVSPAGYYG. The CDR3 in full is CSVSPAGYYGYTF.

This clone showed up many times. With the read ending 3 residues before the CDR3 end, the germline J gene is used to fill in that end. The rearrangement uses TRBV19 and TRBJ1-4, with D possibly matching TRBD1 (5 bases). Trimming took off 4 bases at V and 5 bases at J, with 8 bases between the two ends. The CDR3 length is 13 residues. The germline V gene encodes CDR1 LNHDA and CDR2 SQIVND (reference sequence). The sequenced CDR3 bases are TGTGCCAGTAGTACCCGACAGAATGAAAAA. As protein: CASSTRQNEK. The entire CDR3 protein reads CASSTRQNEKLFF.

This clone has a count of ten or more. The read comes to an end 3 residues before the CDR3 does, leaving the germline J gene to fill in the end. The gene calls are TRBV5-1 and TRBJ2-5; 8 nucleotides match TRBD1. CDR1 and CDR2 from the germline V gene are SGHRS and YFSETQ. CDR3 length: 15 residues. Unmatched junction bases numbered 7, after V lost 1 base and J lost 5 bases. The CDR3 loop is CASSLSRQGRETQYF. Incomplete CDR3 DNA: TGCGCCAGCAGCTTGTCACGACAGGGGAGGGAGACC.

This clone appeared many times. CDR3: CAWTGAGYEQYF. The sequenced part of the CDR3 DNA is TGTGCCTGGACAGGGGCCGGCTACGAG. V is TRBV30 and J is TRBJ2-7, with D perhaps matching TRBD1 (6 bases). The read ends 3 residues early relative to the CDR3; the germline J gene fills the gap. The CDR3 is made up of 12 amino acids. V shed 4 bases and J shed 3 bases, with 10 bases lying between them. Germline-derived CDR1 and CDR2 are GTSNPN and SVGIG (reference sequence).

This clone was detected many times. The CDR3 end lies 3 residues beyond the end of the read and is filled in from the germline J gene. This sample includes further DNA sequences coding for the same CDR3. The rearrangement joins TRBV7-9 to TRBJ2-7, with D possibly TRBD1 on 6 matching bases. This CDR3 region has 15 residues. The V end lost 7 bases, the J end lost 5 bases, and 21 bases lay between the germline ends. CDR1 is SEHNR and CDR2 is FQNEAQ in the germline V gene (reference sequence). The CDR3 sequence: CASTPDSSLNHEQYF. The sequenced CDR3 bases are TGTGCCAGCACCCCGGACAGCTCGCTAAACCACGAG.

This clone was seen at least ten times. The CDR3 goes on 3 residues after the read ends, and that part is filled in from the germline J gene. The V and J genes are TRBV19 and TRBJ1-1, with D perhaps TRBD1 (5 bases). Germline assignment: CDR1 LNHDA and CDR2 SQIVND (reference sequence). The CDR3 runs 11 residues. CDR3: CASSLDIKAFF. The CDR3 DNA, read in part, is TGTGCCAGTAGTTTGGACATAAAA.

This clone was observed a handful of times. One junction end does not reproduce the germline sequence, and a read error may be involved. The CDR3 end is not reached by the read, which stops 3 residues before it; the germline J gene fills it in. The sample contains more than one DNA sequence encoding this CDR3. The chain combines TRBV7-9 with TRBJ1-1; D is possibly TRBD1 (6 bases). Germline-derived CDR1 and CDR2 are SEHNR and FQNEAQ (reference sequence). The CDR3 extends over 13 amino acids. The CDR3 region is CASTPDRNTEAFF. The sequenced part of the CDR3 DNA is TGTGCCAGCACCCCGGACAGAAACACTGAG.

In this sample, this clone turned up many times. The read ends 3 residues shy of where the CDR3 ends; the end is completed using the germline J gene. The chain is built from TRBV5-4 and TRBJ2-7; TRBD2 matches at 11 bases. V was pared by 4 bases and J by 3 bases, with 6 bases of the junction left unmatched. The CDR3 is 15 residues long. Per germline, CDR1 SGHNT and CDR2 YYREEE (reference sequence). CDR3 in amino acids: CASSITGLADYEQYF. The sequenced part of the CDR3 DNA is TGTGCCAGCAGCATTACGGGACTAGCGGACTACGAG. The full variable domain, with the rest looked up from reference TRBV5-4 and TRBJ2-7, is ETGVTQSPTHLIKTRGQQVTLRCSSQSGHNTVSWYQQALGQGPQFIFQYYREEENGRGNFPPRFSGLQFPNYSSELNVNALELDDSALYLCASSITGLADYEQYFGPGTRLTVT.